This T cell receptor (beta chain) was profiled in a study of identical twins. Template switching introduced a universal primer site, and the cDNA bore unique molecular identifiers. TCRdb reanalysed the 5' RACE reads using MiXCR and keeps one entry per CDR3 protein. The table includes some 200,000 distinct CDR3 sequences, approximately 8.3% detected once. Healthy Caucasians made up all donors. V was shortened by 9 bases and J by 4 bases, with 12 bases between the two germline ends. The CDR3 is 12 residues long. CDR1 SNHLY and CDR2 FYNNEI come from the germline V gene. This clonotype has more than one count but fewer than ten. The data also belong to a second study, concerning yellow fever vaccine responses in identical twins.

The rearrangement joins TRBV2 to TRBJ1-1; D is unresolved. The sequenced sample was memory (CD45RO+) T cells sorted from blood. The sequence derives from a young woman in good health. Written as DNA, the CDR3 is TGTGCCAGTCACCGAGACGGCACTGAAGCTTTCTTT. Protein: CASHRDGTEAFF.